What follows are 18 T cell receptor beta chains derived from one specimen sequenced in a study of cytomegalovirus exposure and HLA in healthy donors. TCRdb's table, derived via immunoSEQ multiplex PCR, lists solely in-frame clones and lacks some. The sample contains 40,000 to 60,000 clones, around 94% of which appear only once. Sequenced material: PBMCs. Receptor source: a woman aged 18-29 years in good health and CMV-seropositive.

The rearrangement uses TRBV4-2 and TRBJ2-7; TRBD2 matches 8 bases. Germline V gene data show CDR1 as LGHNA and CDR2 as YNFKEQ. V gave up 0 bases and J gave up 4 bases; unmatched junction bases: 11. The CDR3 sequence is 17 residues long. CDR3 loop: CASSQEGREGPWYEQYF. In nucleotides, the CDR3 is TGTGCCAGCAGCCAAGAAGGCCGGGAGGGCCCCTGGTACGAGCAGTACTTC.

This chain connects TRBV19 to TRBJ2-7, with D possibly TRBD1 on 5 matching bases. Deletions cut 7 bases from V and 0 bases from J, with 25 bases between. Germline V CDR1 and CDR2: LNHDA, SQIVND (reference sequence). There are 18 residues in the CDR3. This CDR3 reads CASTTRSAPGLSSYEQYF. CDR3 sequence (DNA): TGTGCCAGTACCACCCGAAGTGCGCCAGGGCTTAGCTCCTACGAGCAGTACTTC.

This CDR3 is CASSRTGGSYEQYF. The CDR3 DNA reads TGTGCCAGCAGCCGTACGGGAGGGTCCTACGAGCAGTACTTC. The rearrangement uses TRBV7-8 and TRBJ2-7, with 8 bases that match TRBD2. Trimming cost V 5 bases and J 1 base; bases outside gene matches: 4. The CDR3 loop spans 14 amino acids. Germline CDR1 reads SGHVS; CDR2 reads FQNEAQ.

The chain is built from TRBV23-1 and TRBJ2-1, with D perhaps TRBD1 (8 bases). TRBV23-1 is marked as an open reading frame, function uncertain. This CDR3 has 16 residues. V lost 0 bases and J 8 bases, leaving 17 bases between the germline ends. CDR3 sequence: CASSQSPRQGRDEQFF. The CDR3 DNA reads TGCGCCAGCAGTCAATCCCCCCGACAGGGGAGGGATGAGCAGTTCTTC.

The chain combines TRBV4-2 with TRBJ2-2; 16 bases align to TRBD2. Trimming took 4 bases from V and 0 from J; bases not matched to a gene: 8. The CDR3 sequence is 20 residues long. From germline, CDR1 is LGHNA and CDR2 YNFKEQ. The CDR3 nucleotides read TGTGCCAGCAGCCCAAAGCAGGGACTAGCGGGAGGGGCGAACACCGGGGAGCTGTTTTTT. This translates into CASSPKQGLAGGANTGELFF.

The CDR3 DNA follows: TGTGCCACCAGCAGAGAGGCCGACACCGGGGAGCTGTTTTTT. Translation gives CATSREADTGELFF. The chain uses TRBV15 and TRBJ2-2; D ambiguous. The germline gives CDR1 LNHNV, CDR2 YYDKDF (reference sequence). The CDR3 runs to 14 residues. Trimming removed 0 bases at V and 3 bases at J, with 5 bases between.

The chain combines TRBV5-1 with TRBJ2-1; 9 nucleotides agree with TRBD1. J was trimmed by 6 bases and V by 0 bases; bases with no gene match: 4. From germline, CDR1 is SGHRS and CDR2 YFSETQ. This CDR3 has 15 amino acids. The CDR3 DNA follows: TGCGCCAGCAGCTTGGGGGGGACAGGGTCCAATGAGCAGTTCTTC. Protein sequence: CASSLGGTGSNEQFF.

The chain joins TRBV6-5 to TRBJ2-7; unclear D gene. Germline V gives CDR1 MNHEY, CDR2 SVGAGI. Deletions cut 2 bases from V and 2 bases from J, with 7 bases between. CDR3 length: 13 residues. The CDR3 DNA reads as TGTGCCAGCAGTTACGGGCCGACCTACGAGCAGTACTTC. Translation: CASSYGPTYEQYF.

The rearrangement uses TRBV7-3 and TRBJ1-5; D call uncertain. The CDR3 sequence is 13 residues long. V was pared by 0 bases and J by 7 bases, with 7 bases between. From germline, CDR1 is SGHTA and CDR2 FQGTGA. For the CDR3, the DNA is TGTGCCAGCAGCTTAACCGCGGGACAGCCCCAGCATTTT. Amino acid sequence: CASSLTAGQPQHF.

This chain joins TRBV7-9 and TRBJ2-1; D uncertain. Trimming cost V 6 bases and J 0 bases, with 9 bases left between them. The CDR3 runs 14 residues. Germline V lookup: CDR1 SEHNR, CDR2 FQNEAQ (reference sequence). For the CDR3, the DNA is TGTGCCAGCAGTAGCCTCAGCTCCTACAATGAGCAGTTCTTC. This gives the protein CASSSLSSYNEQFF. Looking up the rest from reference TRBV7-9 and TRBJ2-1 gives the full variable domain: DTGVSQNPRHKITKRGQNVTFRCDPISEHNRLYWYRQTLGQGPEFLTYFQNEAQLEKSRLLSDRFSAERPKGSFSTLEIQRTEQGDSAMYLCASSSLSSYNEQFFGPGTRLTVL.

The rearrangement links TRBV4-2 to TRBJ2-5; D unresolved. V was clipped by 4 bases and J by 1 base, with 13 bases between them. The germline gives CDR1 LGHNA, CDR2 YNFKEQ. The CDR3 runs to 15 residues. CDR3 amino acids: CASSRPLGSQETQYF. In DNA form, the CDR3 reads TGTGCCAGCAGCCGACCCCTAGGTTCCCAAGAGACCCAGTACTTC.

This clone was seen once. The rearrangement uses TRBV5-6 and TRBJ2-7; perhaps TRBD1 as D (6 bases). V was pared by 1 base and J by 4 bases, with 18 bases between. The V gene's germline CDR1 is SGHDT and CDR2 YYEEEE. The CDR3 is made up of 16 amino acids. The CDR3 region has the DNA TGTGCCAGCAGCTTGTCCCCCGGGACATCGTTGTACGAGCAGTACTTC. This encodes CASSLSPGTSLYEQYF.

This chain joins TRBV19 and TRBJ2-1; no clear D gene. CDR1 is LNHDA, CDR2 SQIVND, per germline (reference sequence). The CDR3 is 17 residues long. V was clipped by 1 base and J by 0 bases, with 13 bases between them. This CDR3 reads CASSIGATVSSYNEQFF. DNA for the CDR3: TGTGCCAGTAGTATAGGGGCGACGGTGAGCTCCTACAATGAGCAGTTCTTC. The entire variable domain, with the rest obtained from reference TRBV19 and TRBJ2-1, is as follows: DGGITQSPKYLFRKEGQNVTLSCEQNLNHDAMYWYRQDPGQGLRLIYYSQIVNDFQKGDIAEGYSVSREKKESFPLTVTSAQKNPTAFYLCASSIGATVSSYNEQFFGPGTRLTVL.

The CDR3 DNA sequence: TGTGCCAGCAGGCGACGGGGAGGTCGCTACGAGCAGTACTTC. It encodes CASRRRGGRYEQYF. The chain joins TRBV13 to TRBJ2-7; perhaps TRBD2 as D (6 bases). The length of the CDR3 is 14 residues. Per germline, CDR1 PRHDT and CDR2 FYEKMQ (reference sequence). Deletions cut 6 bases from V and 3 bases from J, with 15 bases between.

CDR3 in amino acids: CASSTGTSSMNEQFF. Here the CDR3 DNA reads TGTGCCAGCAGCACCGGGACTAGTAGTATGAATGAGCAGTTCTTC. The chain carries TRBV2 and TRBJ2-1, with TRBD2 matching 8 bases. Germline CDR1 and CDR2: SNHLY and FYNNEI. The CDR3 runs 15 residues. The V gene end was trimmed by 6 bases and the J gene end by 7 bases; junction bases not matched to a gene: 11.

J is TRBJ2-1 and V is TRBV29-1; 12 bases are a match to TRBD1. The CDR3 consists of 13 residues. V trimming: 5 bases; J trimming: 8 bases; junction bases outside the gene matches: 4. Germline V lookup: CDR1 SQVTM, CDR2 ANQGSEA. The CDR3 DNA sequence: TGCAGCGTTCGGGGACAGGGGGCGGATGAGCAGTTCTTC. Amino acid sequence: CSVRGQGADEQFF.

The gene calls are TRBV5-4 and TRBJ2-2, with a weak D call TRBD2 (6 bases). Looked up from germline, CDR1 is SGHNT and CDR2 is YYREEE (reference sequence). The CDR3 has 16 residues. The ends were cut back, 4 bases at V and 0 bases at J, with 13 bases in the middle. Written as DNA, the CDR3 is TGTGCCAGCAGCACCATACTAGCACCGAACACCGGGGAGCTGTTTTTT. It yields the protein CASSTILAPNTGELFF.

The chain employs TRBV7-9 and TRBJ2-3; 13 bases are a match to TRBD2. The V and J ends lost 5 bases and 3 bases, in that order; junction bases with no gene match: 5. The CDR3 is 16 amino acids. Germline-derived CDR1 and CDR2 are SEHNR and FQNEAQ (reference sequence). The CDR3 loop reads CASSLTSGRPTDTQYF. CDR3 sequence (DNA): TGTGCCAGCAGCCTGACTAGCGGGAGGCCGACAGATACGCAGTATTTT.